The sample holds one count of the clone carrying this T cell receptor (beta chain). V lost 1 base and J 11 bases, leaving 12 bases between the germline ends. The length of the CDR3 is 13 residues. Germline CDR1 LNHDA, CDR2 SQIVND (reference sequence). This entry belongs to a study of cytomegalovirus exposure and HLA in healthy donors. Turning to the study itself: Counted in an early data release were roughly 87 million unique TCRs from HLA-typed donors.

PCR involved 60 Vbeta and 13 Jbeta primers. Assay: immunoSEQ multiplex PCR; the TCRdb copy retains only in-frame clones and omits some. This table holds under 200,000 clones, around 85% found once. The material sequenced was PBMCs. The V gene is TRBV19, the J gene TRBJ1-3; D ambiguous. The sequence was collected from a human donor in good health. The CDR3 nucleotides are TGTGCCAGTAGTATAGGCGGATCATTACCCATATATTTT. The encoded protein is CASSIGGSLPIYF.